The 9 T cell receptor beta chains below all came from one sample that was sequenced in a study of T cell repertoires in cytomegalovirus infection. TCRdb re-called the reads with MiXCR, one entry per CDR3 protein. The data contain 200,000 to 250,000 distinct CDR3 sequences, approximately 22% of them seen just once; the ten biggest clones take up 15% to 20%. Sequencing was done on a sample of CD8+ T cells from PBMCs. These receptors all come from a human donor in good health (CMV status not recorded). Some clones in this sample may be carry-over from other donors' samples.

The chain is built from TRBV12-3 or TRBV12-4 and TRBJ2-1; D perhaps matches TRBD1 (6 bases). The V and J ends lost 8 bases and 2 bases respectively, with 13 bases between them. The CDR3 loop spans 14 amino acids. The CDR3 DNA follows: TGTGCCAGCGAGGGGAAGGGGGCCTACAATGAGCAGTTCTTC. This sequence encodes CASEGKGAYNEQFF.

The rearrangement joins TRBV20-1 to TRBJ2-3, with 12 bases aligning to TRBD2. CDR1 is DFQATT, CDR2 SNEGSKA, per germline (reference sequence). The junction had 7 bases not matched to a gene; V was cut back by 1 base and J by 2 bases. The CDR3 is made up of 17 amino acids. The CDR3 loop is CSARAHRTSGATDTQYF. In DNA, the CDR3 is TGCAGTGCTAGAGCCCACCGGACTAGCGGGGCCACAGATACGCAGTATTTT.

The rearrangement joins TRBV9 to TRBJ2-3; no definite D call. Germline CDR1 reads SGDLS; CDR2 reads YYNGEE. This CDR3 has 14 amino acids. V was trimmed by 0 bases and J by 7 bases, leaving 12 bases between them. The CDR3 loop is CASSVVGEINTQYF. In DNA form, the CDR3 reads TGTGCCAGCAGCGTAGTTGGGGAAATTAATACGCAGTATTTT.

Concerning this clonotype itself: The germline gene is not matched at one end of the junction; a read error may be the cause. CDR3 in amino acids: CVSSLAAGDQPQHF. CDR3 DNA: TGTGTCAGCAGCTTAGCGGCGGGGGACCAGCCCCAGCATTTT. V gene TRBV7-6 combines with J gene TRBJ1-5, with D perhaps matching TRBD1 (5 bases). The V gene's germline CDR1 is SGHVS and CDR2 FNYEAQ. The CDR3 has 14 residues.

Ten or more counts support this clonotype. The chain recombines TRBV20-1 with TRBJ2-7; 7 bases fit TRBD2. Germline CDR1 DFQATT, CDR2 SNEGSKA (reference sequence). This CDR3 comprises 14 residues. V lost 1 base and J lost 3; bases outside the gene matches: 6. The CDR3 loop reads CSARVRGGVYEQYF. As DNA, the CDR3 is TGCAGTGCTAGAGTCCGCGGGGGAGTCTACGAGCAGTACTTC.

The chain joins TRBV13 to TRBJ2-1; 8 bases are shared with TRBD2. Germline V lookup: CDR1 PRHDT, CDR2 FYEKMQ (reference sequence). The CDR3 length is 14 residues. V lost 6 bases and J lost 7; bases outside the gene matches: 8. The CDR3 sequence: CASRWRGAGNEQFF. CDR3 in DNA: TGTGCCAGCAGGTGGCGGGGGGCGGGGAATGAGCAGTTCTTC.

V and J are TRBV6-5 and TRBJ1-1; D uncertain. This CDR3 is built from 13 residues. V lost 0 bases to trimming and J lost 10 bases, with 12 bases between them. The germline V gene has CDR1 MNHEY and CDR2 SVGAGI. The CDR3 region is CASSYSGGLVAFF. CDR3 sequence (DNA): TGTGCCAGCAGTTACTCGGGTGGTTTAGTAGCTTTCTTT.

The chain combines TRBV7-8 with TRBJ1-1; tentative D call: TRBD1 (5 bases). Germline V gene lookup returns CDR1 SGHVS and CDR2 FQNEAQ. There are 15 residues in the CDR3. V shed 5 bases and J shed 3 bases, with 16 bases lying between them. DNA of the CDR3: TGTGCCAGCAGCCCCGGGGGGGGGAGCGACACTGAAGCTTTCTTT. Its protein is CASSPGGGSDTEAFF.

The rearrangement links TRBV18 to TRBJ2-1; the D is unclear. Germline-derived CDR1 and CDR2 are KGHSH and LQKENI. CDR3 size: 14 residues. V dropped 4 bases and J dropped 2 bases, with 9 bases sitting between them. This CDR3 is CASSLDGTYNEQFF. CDR3 in DNA: TGTGCCAGCTCACTCGACGGAACCTACAATGAGCAGTTCTTC.